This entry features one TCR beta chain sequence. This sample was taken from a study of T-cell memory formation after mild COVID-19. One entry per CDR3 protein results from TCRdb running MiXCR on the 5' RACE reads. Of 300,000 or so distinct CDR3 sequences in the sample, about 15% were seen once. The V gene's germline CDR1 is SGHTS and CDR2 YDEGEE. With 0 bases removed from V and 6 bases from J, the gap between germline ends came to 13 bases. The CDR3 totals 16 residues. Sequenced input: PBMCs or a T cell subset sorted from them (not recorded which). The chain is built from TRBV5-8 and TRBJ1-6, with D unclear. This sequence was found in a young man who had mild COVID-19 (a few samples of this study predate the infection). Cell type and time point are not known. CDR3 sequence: CASSLESRRANSPLHF. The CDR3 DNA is TGTGCCAGCAGCTTGGAGTCCCGGAGGGCTAATTCACCCCTCCACTTT.